A selection of T cell receptor beta chains follows, all from one sample in a study of blood T cell repertoires in COVID-19. The table came from immunoSEQ multiplex PCR; TCRdb's copy has only in-frame clones and leaves some out. In the table there are about 210,000 clones, around four fifths of which are singletons. Sequencing input: peripheral blood. These receptor sequences come from a woman in her forties with active or convalescent COVID-19. Each CDR3 is given with its conserved first and last residue. The D gene is left open where the match is weak.

j_call v_call d_call cdr3_aa cdr3_nt
TRBJ1-1 TRBV19 - CASTDLFRRTPEAFF TGTGCCAGTACCGATCTCTTCCGCAGAACACCCGAAGCTTTCTTT
TRBJ1-1 TRBV11-2 - CASSFSSQTANTEAFF TGTGCCAGCAGCTTCTCCTCACAGACAGCAAACACTGAAGCTTTCTTT
TRBJ2-3 TRBV3-1/TRBV3-2 TRBD1 CASSQWRSKDRGTDTQYF TGTGCCAGCAGCCAGTGGAGGTCTAAGGACAGGGGTACAGATACGCAGTATTTT
TRBJ2-2 TRBV10-3 - CAISGRGYTGELFF TGTGCCATCAGCGGCAGGGGATACACCGGGGAGCTGTTTTTT
TRBJ2-2 TRBV6-5 - CASRATGTGELFF TGTGCCAGCAGGGCCACAGGGACCGGGGAGCTGTTTTTT
TRBJ2-5 TRBV12-3/TRBV12-4 - CASSLRETQYF TGTGCCAGCAGTTTGCGGGAGACCCAGTACTTC
TRBJ2-1 TRBV27 TRBD2 CASSLAGVYNEQFF TGTGCCAGCAGCCTAGCGGGAGTCTACAATGAGCAGTTCTTC
TRBJ1-2 TRBV3-1/TRBV3-2 TRBD1 CASSLGTAQTNYGYTF TGTGCCAGCAGCCTCGGGACAGCACAAACTAACTATGGCTACACCTTC
TRBJ2-1 TRBV4-1 TRBD2 CASSRGQLAGGVEQFF TGCGCCAGCAGCCGGGGGCAACTAGCGGGAGGGGTAGAGCAGTTCTTC
TRBJ2-1 TRBV6-1 TRBD2 CASSESTSGSLDNEQFF TGTGCCAGCAGTGAGTCGACTAGCGGGAGTTTGGACAATGAGCAGTTCTTC
TRBJ1-1 TRBV19 - CASSMGQIRNTEAFF TGTGCCAGTAGTATGGGCCAGATCCGGAACACTGAAGCTTTCTTT
TRBJ1-5 TRBV27 - CASSLQGSNQPQHF TGTGCCAGCAGTTTACAGGGATCCAATCAGCCCCAGCATTTT
TRBJ2-7 TRBV5-4 TRBD1 CASSPEQGTYEQYF TGTGCCAGCAGCCCGGAACAGGGGACGTACGAGCAGTACTTC
TRBJ2-7 TRBV5-1 - CASSLSSEQYF TGCGCCAGCAGCTTGTCATCCGAGCAGTACTTC
TRBJ2-2 TRBV30 TRBD1 CAWTTGMNTGELFF TGTGCCTGGACGACAGGGATGAACACCGGGGAGCTGTTTTTT
TRBJ1-2 TRBV10-2 - CASSDHRPVNYGYTF TGCGCCAGCAGTGACCATCGTCCGGTTAACTATGGCTACACCTTC